This TCR beta chain is from a study of T cell responses to AZD1222 COVID-19 vaccine. On this clone: Its specificity is unknown.

V was pared by 2 bases and J by 7 bases, with 6 bases between. The CDR3 extends over 12 amino acids. Germline V gene sequence: CDR1 MGHDK, CDR2 SYGVNS. TCRdb's table, derived via immunoSEQ multiplex PCR, lists solely in-frame clones and lacks some. Among 90,000 to 110,000 clones listed, 88% were seen once. Study conclusions and caveats: Only a handful of people who got AZD1222 tested seropositive at baseline. Donor demographics were predominantly white British with a female majority; clonal diversity may be underestimated.

The rearrangement links TRBV25-1 to TRBJ1-5; D gene unclear. This sequence was found in an adult in good health. The source was peripheral blood, collected on day 0 of AZD1222 vaccination. CDR3 loop: CASSEGRQPQHF. The CDR3 region has the DNA TGTGCCAGCAGTGAAGGCAGACAGCCCCAGCATTTT.